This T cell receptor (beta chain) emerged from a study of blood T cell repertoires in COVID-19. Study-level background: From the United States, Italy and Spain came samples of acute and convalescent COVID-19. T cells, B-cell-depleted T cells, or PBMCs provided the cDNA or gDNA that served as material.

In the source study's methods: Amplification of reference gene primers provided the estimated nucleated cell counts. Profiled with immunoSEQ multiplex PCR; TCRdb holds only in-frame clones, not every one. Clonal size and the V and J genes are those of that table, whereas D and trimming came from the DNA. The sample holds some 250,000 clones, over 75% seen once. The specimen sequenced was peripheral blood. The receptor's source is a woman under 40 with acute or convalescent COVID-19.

In DNA form, the CDR3 reads TGTGCCAGCTCACCACCAACGGGGGGAGGCGACGAGCAGTACTTC. This sequence encodes CASSPPTGGGDEQYF. The gene calls are TRBV18 and TRBJ2-7; TRBD2 matches 7 bases. CDR1 is KGHSH and CDR2 is LQKENI in the germline V gene. The junction had 7 bases not matched to a gene; V was cut back by 0 bases and J by 5 bases. There are 15 residues in the CDR3.